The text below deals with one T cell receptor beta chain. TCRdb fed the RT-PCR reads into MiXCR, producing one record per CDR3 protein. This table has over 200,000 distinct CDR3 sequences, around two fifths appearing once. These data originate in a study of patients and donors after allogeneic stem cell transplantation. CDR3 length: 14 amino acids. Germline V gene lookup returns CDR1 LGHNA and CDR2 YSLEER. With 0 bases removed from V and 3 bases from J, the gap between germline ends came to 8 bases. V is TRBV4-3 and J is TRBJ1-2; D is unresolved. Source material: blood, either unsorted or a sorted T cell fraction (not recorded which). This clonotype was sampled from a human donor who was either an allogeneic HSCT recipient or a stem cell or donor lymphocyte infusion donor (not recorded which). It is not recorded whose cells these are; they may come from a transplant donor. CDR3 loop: CASSQEMGHYGYTF. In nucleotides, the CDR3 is TGCGCCAGCAGCCAAGAAATGGGCCACTATGGCTACACCTTC.